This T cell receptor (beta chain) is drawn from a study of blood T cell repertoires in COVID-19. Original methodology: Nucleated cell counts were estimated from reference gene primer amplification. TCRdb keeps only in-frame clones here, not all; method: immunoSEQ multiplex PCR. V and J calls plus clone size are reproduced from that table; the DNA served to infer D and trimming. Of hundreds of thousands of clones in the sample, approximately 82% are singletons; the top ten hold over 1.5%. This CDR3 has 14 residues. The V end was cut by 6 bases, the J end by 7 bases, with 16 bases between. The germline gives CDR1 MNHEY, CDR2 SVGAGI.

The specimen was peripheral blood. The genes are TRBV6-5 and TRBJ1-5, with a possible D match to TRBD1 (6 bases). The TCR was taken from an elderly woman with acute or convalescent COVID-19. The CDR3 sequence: CASSRPGGGQPQHF. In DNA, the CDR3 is TGTGCCAGCAGCCGACCGGGGGGCGGACAGCCCCAGCATTTT.